A single sample gave rise to the 29 T cell receptor beta chains below, sequenced in a study of cytomegalovirus exposure and HLA in healthy donors. 60 Vbeta and 13 Jbeta primers were used in PCR. Clones were read by immunoSEQ multiplex PCR, and TCRdb kept only the in-frame ones, dropping some. The repertoire holds approximately 120,000 clones, around 73% seen once, with 8.4% in the top ten. The sequencing input was PBMCs. These receptors came from a man aged 35-49 years in good health and CMV-seronegative.

This clone has just a few counts. V is TRBV28 and J is TRBJ2-5, with D possibly TRBD2 on 7 matching bases. There are 15 residues in the CDR3. Germline assignment: CDR1 MDHEN and CDR2 SYDVKM. V lost 1 base, J lost 3 bases, and 12 bases lay in between. The CDR3 region has the DNA TGTGCCAGCAGTTTATTTAGGGGGGGTAAAGAGACCCAGTACTTC. It translates to CASSLFRGGKETQYF. The whole variable domain, remainder taken from reference TRBV28 and TRBJ2-5, is DVKVTQSSRYLVKRTGEKVFLECVQDMDHENMFWYRQDPGLGLRLIYFSYDVKMKEKGDIPEGYSVSREKKERFSLILESASTNQTSMYLCASSLFRGGKETQYFGPGTRLLVL.

The chain is built from TRBV5-5 and TRBJ2-5; a weak D match, TRBD2 (6 bases). The germline V gene has CDR1 SGHKS and CDR2 YYEKEE (reference sequence). The CDR3 spans 13 residues. V lost 4 bases and J lost 3, with 10 bases in between. In DNA, the CDR3 is TGTGCCAGCAGCCGACTAGGGAAAGAGACCCAGTACTTC. This sequence encodes CASSRLGKETQYF.

This chain uses TRBV7-9 with TRBJ1-1; 9 bases agree with TRBD1. Per the germline V gene, CDR1 is SEHNR and CDR2 is FQNEAQ (reference sequence). V gave up 1 base and J gave up 7 bases; unmatched junction bases: 7. The CDR3 spans 15 residues. In DNA, the CDR3 is TGTGCCAGCAGCTTAGAGTTCGGGACAGGGATTGAAGCTTTCTTT. As protein: CASSLEFGTGIEAFF. Drawing the rest from reference TRBV7-9 and TRBJ1-1, the complete variable domain is DTGVSQNPRHKITKRGQNVTFRCDPISEHNRLYWYRQTLGQGPEFLTYFQNEAQLEKSRLLSDRFSAERPKGSFSTLEIQRTEQGDSAMYLCASSLEFGTGIEAFFGQGTRLTVV.

This chain joins TRBV5-8 and TRBJ2-6; D is undetermined. CDR1 and CDR2 (germline): SGHTS, YDEGEE. The CDR3 has 14 residues. V was trimmed by 1 base and J by 0 bases, leaving 2 bases between them. DNA of the CDR3: TGTGCCAGCAGCTTGCGCTCTGGGGCCAACGTCCTGACTTTC. It yields the protein CASSLRSGANVLTF.

This chain uses TRBV7-9 with TRBJ2-7, with no clear D. The CDR3 runs 14 residues. V was cut by 1 base and J by 2 bases, with 9 bases left in between. The germline gives CDR1 SEHNR, CDR2 FQNEAQ (reference sequence). The CDR3 is CASSLVSRAYEQYF. CDR3 nucleotide sequence: TGTGCCAGCAGCTTAGTTAGCCGCGCCTACGAGCAGTACTTC.

The J gene is TRBJ1-2, the V gene TRBV9, with D perhaps TRBD1 (6 bases). Looked up from germline, CDR1 is SGDLS and CDR2 is YYNGEE. CDR3 size: 13 residues. V was pared by 6 bases and J by 0 bases, with 9 bases between. The CDR3 spells CASTTGPNYGYTF. CDR3 coding DNA: TGTGCCAGCACCACAGGGCCTAACTATGGCTACACCTTC.

This sequence joins TRBV4-1 and TRBJ2-2; weak D call: TRBD1 (6 bases). V lost 0 bases, J lost 5 bases, and 10 bases lay in between. CDR3 length equals 15 residues. Germline V lookup: CDR1 MGHRA, CDR2 YSYEKL. CDR3 residues: CASSQEGAGTGELFF. CDR3 bases: TGCGCCAGCAGCCAAGAGGGGGCAGGGACCGGGGAGCTGTTTTTT.

The chain has TRBV30 and TRBJ2-2; the match to TRBD1 covers 9 bases. After removal of 5 bases from V and 5 bases from J, the junction contained 9 bases not matched to a gene. Germline values: CDR1 GTSNPN, CDR2 SVGIG (reference sequence). This CDR3 is built from 15 residues. For the CDR3, the DNA is TGTGCCTGGGTCAACGGGACAGGGAGGACCGGGGAGCTGTTTTTT. The encoded protein is CAWVNGTGRTGELFF. The full variable domain, its missing parts supplied by reference TRBV30 and TRBJ2-2, is SQTIHQWPATLVQPVGSPLSLECTVEGTSNPNLYWYRQAAGRGLQLLFYSVGIGQISSEVPQNLSASRPQDRQFILSSKKLLLSDSGFYLCAWVNGTGRTGELFFGEGSRLTVL.

The rearrangement links TRBV4-1 to TRBJ2-7; tentative D call: TRBD1 (6 bases). The CDR3 extends over 15 amino acids. V was clipped by 4 bases and J by 1 base, with 14 bases between them. From germline, CDR1 is MGHRA and CDR2 YSYEKL. CDR3 nucleotides: TGCGCCAGCAGCCTTATCGGGACATCGTCCTACGAGCAGTACTTC. Translation: CASSLIGTSSYEQYF.

This clone has more than one count but fewer than ten. The chain has TRBV28 and TRBJ1-1; D gene unclear. Germline V lookup: CDR1 MDHEN, CDR2 SYDVKM. The CDR3 runs 12 residues. V was clipped by 6 bases and J by 5 bases, with 10 bases between them. The CDR3, as DNA: TGTGCCAGCAGCGACGAGGAGACTGAAGCTTTCTTT. This codes for CASSDEETEAFF.

The chain has TRBV6-1 and TRBJ2-7; D may be TRBD1 (6 bases). The V gene's germline CDR1 is MNHNS and CDR2 SASEGT. With 4 bases removed from V and 3 bases from J, the gap between germline ends came to 10 bases. The CDR3 covers 13 residues. The CDR3 region is CASSVGHFYEQYF. In DNA form, the CDR3 reads TGTGCCAGCAGTGTGGGACATTTCTACGAGCAGTACTTC.

V gene TRBV7-9 combines with J gene TRBJ2-3; TRBD1 matches at 7 bases. CDR1 and CDR2 from the germline V gene are SEHNR and FQNEAQ (reference sequence). V dropped 5 bases and J dropped 3; count of bases not matched to a gene: 11. The CDR3 totals 16 residues. This chain's CDR3 is CASSQGVHGTTDTQYF. In DNA form, the CDR3 reads TGTGCCAGCAGCCAGGGGGTTCATGGAACGACAGATACGCAGTATTTT.

This clone has a handful of counts. CDR3 loop: CASSLYQGSGTEAFF. The CDR3 coding sequence is TGTGCCAGCAGCTTGTATCAGGGGAGCGGCACTGAAGCTTTCTTT. The chain recombines TRBV7-6 with TRBJ1-1; D possibly corresponds to TRBD1 (6 bases). V lost 3 bases, J lost 4 bases, and 15 bases lay in between. Germline values: CDR1 SGHVS, CDR2 FNYEAQ. CDR3 length: 15 amino acids.

The chain couples TRBV29-1 to TRBJ1-1; 8 bases are shared with TRBD1. Per the germline V gene, CDR1 is SQVTM and CDR2 is ANQGSEA. The CDR3 covers 13 residues. After removal of 7 bases from V and 1 base from J, the junction contained 5 bases not matched to a gene. The CDR3 sequence is CSAGQGENTEAFF. The CDR3 DNA follows: TGCAGCGCCGGACAGGGAGAGAACACTGAAGCTTTCTTT.

The rearrangement joins TRBV15 to TRBJ2-7; D is possibly TRBD2 (6 bases). The CDR3 loop spans 15 amino acids. V was pared by 0 bases and J by 3 bases, with 12 bases between. CDR1 and CDR2 (germline): LNHNV, YYDKDF (reference sequence). For the CDR3, the DNA is TGTGCCACCAGCAGAGAGGGGGGTATACTCTACGAGCAGTACTTC. Protein product: CATSREGGILYEQYF.

CDR3 nucleotide sequence: TGTGCCTGGACCTTGGGGGGGGACACTGAAGCTTTCTTT. It specifies CAWTLGGDTEAFF. The rearrangement links TRBV30 to TRBJ1-1, with a weak D call TRBD1 (5 bases). CDR3 length: 13 residues. Looked up from germline, CDR1 is GTSNPN and CDR2 is SVGIG (reference sequence). Trimming removed 4 bases at V and 3 bases at J, with 12 bases between.

The CDR3, as DNA: TGTGCCAGCAGTGAACAGGAGGTCTATGGCTACACCTTC. Translated, it gives CASSEQEVYGYTF. J is TRBJ1-2 and V is TRBV6-1; unclear D gene. Germline V gives CDR1 MNHNS, CDR2 SASEGT. The CDR3 is 13 amino acids. The ends were cut back, 2 bases at V and 4 bases at J, with 8 bases in the middle.

The chain employs TRBV5-1 and TRBJ2-1; possible D gene TRBD2, 6 bases. The CDR3 length is 16 residues. Germline CDR1 SGHRS, CDR2 YFSETQ. V was cut by 1 base and J by 8 bases, with 19 bases left in between. CDR3 bases: TGCGCCAGCAGCTTGAGGGAGGAGATATTTCAGGATGAGCAGTTCTTC. This sequence encodes CASSLREEIFQDEQFF.

The gene calls are TRBV7-2 and TRBJ1-6; D is perhaps TRBD1 (5 bases). The germline CDR1 and CDR2 sequences are SGHTA and FQGNSA. The CDR3 extends over 15 amino acids. The V end was cut by 4 bases, the J end by 5 bases, with 12 bases between. The DNA for the CDR3 is TGTGCCAGCAGCTCGACAGCTACCAATAATTCACCCCTCCACTTT. Its translation: CASSSTATNNSPLHF.

This chain links TRBV6-5 with TRBJ1-2; D remains unclear. Trimming stripped 2 bases from V and 4 bases from J, with 11 bases between. The germline CDR1 and CDR2 sequences are MNHEY and SVGAGI. This CDR3 region has 14 residues. CDR3 in DNA: TGTGCCAGCAGTTACAGCGTTCGTGGCTATGGCTACACCTTC. This encodes CASSYSVRGYGYTF.

The chain is built from TRBV18 and TRBJ1-1; possibly TRBD1 for D (5 bases). The CDR3 is made up of 13 amino acids. From germline, CDR1 is KGHSH and CDR2 LQKENI. V lost 4 bases, J lost 0 bases, and 6 bases lay in between. The CDR3 sequence: CASSQDMNTEAFF. The CDR3 nucleotides are TGTGCCAGCTCACAGGACATGAACACTGAAGCTTTCTTT.

The DNA for the CDR3 is TGTGCCAGCAGCTCCCCCTGGACTAGCGGGGGCTACGAGCAGTACTTC. Amino acid sequence: CASSSPWTSGGYEQYF. The genes are TRBV13 and TRBJ2-7; 13 bases are a match to TRBD2. The CDR3 has 16 amino acids. Trimming at V came to 4 bases and at J to 3 bases, leaving 6 bases not matched to a gene. The germline CDR1 and CDR2 sequences are PRHDT and FYEKMQ (reference sequence).

This clone has only a few counts. The chain joins TRBV11-2 to TRBJ2-1; 12 nucleotides align to TRBD2. From germline, CDR1 is SGHAT and CDR2 FQNNGV. Germline trimming cut 5 bases from V and 9 bases from J; bases unmatched to any gene: 2. This CDR3 contains 13 residues. The DNA for the CDR3 is TGTGCCAGCAGCATGGGACTAGCGGGTGAGCAGTTCTTC. It codes for CASSMGLAGEQFF.

This clone was seen only a few times. Other DNA sequences in this sample translate to the same CDR3. V gene TRBV4-3 combines with J gene TRBJ1-1, with D possibly being TRBD1 (5 bases). The ends were cut back, 1 base at V and 2 bases at J, with 11 bases in the middle. The CDR3 has 15 residues. Germline V gene lookup returns CDR1 LGHNA and CDR2 YSLEER. The CDR3 here is CASSQAKTVNTEAFF. The CDR3 DNA is TGCGCCAGCAGCCAAGCAAAGACAGTTAACACTGAAGCTTTCTTT.

The gene calls are TRBV4-3 and TRBJ2-2; a possible D gene is TRBD1 (6 bases). Germline V gene lookup returns CDR1 LGHNA and CDR2 YSLEER. This CDR3 region has 18 residues. V shed 2 bases and J shed 4 bases, with 20 bases lying between them. In DNA, the CDR3 is TGCGCCAGCAGCCAACAGTTACCCGGGACACTCGTCACCGGGGAGCTGTTTTTT. It translates to CASSQQLPGTLVTGELFF.

The chain has TRBV7-2 and TRBJ1-2; perhaps TRBD1 as D (6 bases). The CDR3 consists of 15 residues. V shed 5 bases and J shed 4 bases, with 17 bases lying between them. Germline CDR1 and CDR2: SGHTA and FQGNSA. The CDR3 loop is CASSPQQGYGYGYTF. In DNA, the CDR3 is TGTGCCAGCAGCCCTCAACAGGGATATGGCTATGGCTACACCTTC.

This clone has more than one count but fewer than ten. The chain couples TRBV7-3 to TRBJ2-2; the D gene is possibly TRBD1 (5 bases). CDR3 size: 15 residues. Germline CDR1 reads SGHTA; CDR2 reads FQGTGA. Trimming removed 2 bases from V and 5 bases from J, with 12 bases in between. The CDR3 spells CASSLSQGRTGELFF. DNA for the CDR3: TGTGCCAGCAGCTTATCCCAGGGTAGGACCGGGGAGCTGTTTTTT.

The chain combines TRBV5-1 with TRBJ2-2; tentatively, D is TRBD1 (6 bases). Germline values: CDR1 SGHRS, CDR2 YFSETQ. The germline V and J ends were trimmed by 6 bases and 7 bases, with 13 bases remaining between them. This CDR3 is 13 amino acids long. The CDR3 coding sequence is TGCGCCAGCACCATAGGGGGAATCGGGGAGCTGTTTTTT. This codes for CASTIGGIGELFF.

This clone has just a few counts. The chain couples TRBV6-4 to TRBJ2-3; 10 bases match TRBD2. The CDR3 is made up of 15 amino acids. CDR1 MRHNA and CDR2 SNTAGT come from the germline V gene. V gave up 6 bases and J gave up 0 bases; unmatched junction bases: 3. The CDR3 here is CASSLAGGSTDTQYF. CDR3 DNA sequence: TGTGCCAGCAGCTTAGCGGGGGGTAGCACAGATACGCAGTATTTT.